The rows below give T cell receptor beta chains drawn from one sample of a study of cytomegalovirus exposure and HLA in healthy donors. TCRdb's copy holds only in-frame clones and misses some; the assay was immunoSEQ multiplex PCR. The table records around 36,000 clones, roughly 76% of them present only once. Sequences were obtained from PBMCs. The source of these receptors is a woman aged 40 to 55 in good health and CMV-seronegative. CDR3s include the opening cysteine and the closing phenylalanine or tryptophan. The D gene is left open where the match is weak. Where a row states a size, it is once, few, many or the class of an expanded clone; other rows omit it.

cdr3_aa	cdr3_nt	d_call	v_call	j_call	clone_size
CSAIREETQYF	TGCAGTGCTATTAGGGAGGAGACCCAGTACTTC	.	TRBV20-1	TRBJ2-5	.
CSVDGRTSSDTQYF	TGCAGCGTTGACGGGAGGACTTCCTCAGATACGCAGTATTTT	TRBD2	TRBV29-1	TRBJ2-3	.
CASSPRRTKGTEAFF	TGTGCCAGCAGCCCTCGGCGGACGAAGGGGACTGAAGCTTTCTTT	.	TRBV7-2	TRBJ1-1	.
CASSSFPGGHEQYF	TGTGCCAGCAGTTCCTTCCCGGGAGGCCACGAGCAGTACTTC	TRBD2	TRBV27	TRBJ2-7	.
CSSSLVELSAFF	TGTTCCAGCAGCTTAGTAGAACTGTCAGCTTTCTTT	.	TRBV7-9	TRBJ1-1	.
CASSTYRGLTDTQYF	TGTGCCAGCAGCACCTACAGGGGGCTAACAGATACGCAGTATTTT	TRBD1	TRBV13	TRBJ2-3	.
CASLEAGGTEAFF	TGTGCCAGCCTGGAGGCCGGTGGCACTGAAGCTTTCTTT	.	TRBV6-5	TRBJ1-1	.
CASTMAGLTGDYGYTF	TGTGCCAGCACCATGGCGGGGCTTACCGGCGACTATGGCTACACCTTC	.	TRBV28	TRBJ1-2	.
CASSLDAGYEQYF	TGTGCCAGCAGCTTAGACGCCGGGTACGAGCAGTACTTC	.	TRBV11-3	TRBJ2-7	.
CASSQGLQETQYF	TGTGCCAGCTCACAGGGGCTCCAAGAGACCCAGTACTTC	.	TRBV18	TRBJ2-5	.
CASSRNPTDGYTF	TGTGCCAGCAGCCGAAACCCGACAGATGGCTACACCTTC	.	TRBV6-6	TRBJ1-2	.
CASSRGSQETQYF	TGCGCCTCCTCGCGGGGGTCACAAGAGACCCAGTACTTC	TRBD2	TRBV5-1	TRBJ2-5	.
CASKKTAIHGYTF	TGTGCCAGCAAAAAGACAGCCATCCATGGCTACACCTTC	.	TRBV6-5	TRBJ1-2	.
CAWSYPPLAGGPRDEQFF	TGTGCCTGGAGTTATCCCCCACTAGCGGGGGGACCACGGGATGAGCAGTTCTTC	TRBD2	TRBV30	TRBJ2-1	.
CASSFDQGRNYGYTF	TGTGCCAGCAGCTTCGACCAGGGGCGTAACTATGGCTACACCTTC	.	TRBV5-4	TRBJ1-2	.
CASSQEALRANTEAFF	TGTGCCAGCAGCCAAGAGGCTCTCAGGGCGAACACTGAAGCTTTCTTT	.	TRBV4-2	TRBJ1-1	few
CASSPRTGQETQYF	TGTGCCAGCAGCCCGCGGACAGGGCAAGAGACCCAGTACTTC	TRBD1	TRBV4-2	TRBJ2-5	once
CASSLSWTSSYNEQFF	TGTGCCAGCAGTTTATCATGGACAAGCTCCTACAATGAGCAGTTCTTC	.	TRBV27	TRBJ2-1	few
CASSVLARNTGELFF	TGTGCCAGCAGTGTCCTAGCGCGGAACACCGGGGAGCTGTTTTTT	.	TRBV6-1	TRBJ2-2	.
CASSLGGGGTEAFF	TGCGCCAGCAGCCTAGGAGGTGGAGGCACTGAAGCTTTCTTT	.	TRBV5-1	TRBJ1-1	.
CASSSNRGGWNEQFF	TGTGCCAGCAGCTCCAATAGGGGGGGGTGGAATGAGCAGTTCTTC	.	TRBV13	TRBJ2-1	.
CASSSGIEQYF	TGTGCCAGCAGTTCGGGTATCGAGCAGTACTTC	.	TRBV6-5	TRBJ2-7	.
CASSFQRGEEDTQYF	TGTGCCAGCAGCTTTCAGCGGGGAGAAGAAGATACGCAGTATTTT	TRBD2	TRBV11-1	TRBJ2-3	.
CASSLSGGNQPQHF	TGTGCCAGCAGCTTATCAGGGGGCAATCAGCCCCAGCATTTT	.	TRBV7-3	TRBJ1-5	.
CASSWGDRPTEAFF	TGTGCCAGCAGTTGGGGAGACAGGCCCACTGAAGCTTTCTTT	.	TRBV28	TRBJ1-1	.
CASSSGQALMNTEAFF	TGTGCCAGCAGCTCGGGACAGGCGTTAATGAACACTGAAGCTTTCTTT	TRBD1	TRBV7-8	TRBJ1-1	.
CASSPLSGGPYNEQFF	TGTGCCAGCAGTCCGCTATCGGGAGGGCCCTACAATGAGCAGTTCTTC	TRBD2	TRBV27	TRBJ2-1	.
CASSYESEGFYGYTF	TGTGCCAGCAGTTACGAATCCGAGGGCTTCTATGGCTACACCTTC	.	TRBV6-6	TRBJ1-2	.
CASSLFRQGSSYNSPLHF	TGTGCCAGCAGTTTATTCCGACAGGGAAGCTCCTATAATTCACCCCTCCACTTT	TRBD1	TRBV27	TRBJ1-6	.
CSVLQGNTEAFF	TGCAGCGTTCTACAGGGGAACACTGAAGCTTTCTTT	.	TRBV29-1	TRBJ1-1	.
CASSSPFSRDRSYNSPLHF	TGTGCCAGCAGTTCCCCCTTTTCCCGGGACAGGTCCTATAATTCACCCCTCCACTTT	TRBD1	TRBV28	TRBJ1-6	.
CASSLGDREVTEAFF	TGTGCCAGCAGCCTGGGGGACAGGGAGGTCACTGAAGCTTTCTTT	TRBD1	TRBV5-6	TRBJ1-1	.
CASGLVQGGIDQPQHF	TGTGCTAGTGGTTTGGTACAGGGTGGAATCGATCAGCCCCAGCATTTT	.	TRBV12-5	TRBJ1-5	.
CASSPRAGETQYF	TGTGCCAGCAGCCCCAGGGCGGGGGAGACCCAGTACTTC	.	TRBV6-5	TRBJ2-5	.
CASSEGADRGNYGYTF	TGTGCCAGCAGTGAGGGGGCGGACAGGGGTAACTATGGCTACACCTTC	TRBD1	TRBV25-1	TRBJ1-2	.
CASSYKPFGNTEAFF	TGTGCCAGCAGTTACAAGCCGTTCGGGAACACTGAAGCTTTCTTT	.	TRBV6-5	TRBJ1-1	.
CASSLWQASYNEQFF	TGTGCCAGCAGCTTGTGGCAGGCTTCCTACAATGAGCAGTTCTTC	.	TRBV5-8	TRBJ2-1	.
CASSRTGTNEKLFF	TGTGCCAGCAGTCGGACAGGGACAAATGAAAAACTGTTTTTT	TRBD1	TRBV2	TRBJ1-4	.
CASSPPASGGYEQYF	TGTGCCAGCTCACCACCGGCTAGCGGGGGTTACGAGCAGTACTTC	TRBD2	TRBV18	TRBJ2-7	.
CASRRVGQPQHF	TGTGCCAGCAGGAGGGTTGGTCAGCCCCAGCATTTT	.	TRBV6-1	TRBJ1-5	.
CASSSDRGHVGGYTF	TGTGCCAGCAGTTCAGACAGGGGGCATGTGGGCGGCTACACCTTC	TRBD1	TRBV6-6	TRBJ1-2	few
CASSRTGGNGELFF	TGTGCCAGCAGCCGGACAGGGGGGAACGGGGAGCTGTTTTTT	TRBD1	TRBV6-6	TRBJ2-2	.
CASSVGDRADTEAFF	TGCGCCAGCAGCGTGGGCGACAGGGCGGACACTGAAGCTTTCTTT	TRBD1	TRBV5-1	TRBJ1-1	.
CASSSGGALKTQYF	TGTGCCAGCAGCTCCGGGGGGGCTCTGAAGACCCAGTACTTC	TRBD2	TRBV7-6	TRBJ2-5	.
CASSPGQNTEAFF	TGTGCCAGCAGCCCGGGACAGAACACTGAAGCTTTCTTT	.	TRBV7-3	TRBJ1-1	.
CASSLALTSTEAFF	TGTGCCAGCAGCTTAGCGCTTACGAGCACTGAAGCTTTCTTT	.	TRBV7-2	TRBJ1-1	.
CASSQDSFGTSGVGSSYEQYF	TGTGCCAGCAGCCAAGACTCTTTCGGGACTAGCGGGGTCGGGAGCTCCTACGAGCAGTACTTC	TRBD2	TRBV4-2	TRBJ2-7	.
CASSGAGLYGYTF	TGTGCCAGCAGTGGGGCAGGTCTCTATGGCTACACCTTC	.	TRBV2	TRBJ1-2	.
CAISRGGISYEQYF	TGTGCCATCAGTCGCGGGGGTATCAGCTACGAGCAGTACTTC	TRBD2	TRBV10-3	TRBJ2-7	once
CASSLDSGGARRLEQFF	TGTGCCAGCAGCTTGGATAGCGGGGGGGCCCGGAGGCTTGAGCAGTTCTTC	TRBD2	TRBV5-5	TRBJ2-1	.
CASSRGGGNTEAFF	TGTGCCAGCAGCAGAGGGGGGGGGAACACTGAAGCTTTCTTT	.	TRBV7-2	TRBJ1-1	.
CASSGLRHEKLFF	TGTGCCAGTAGTGGCCTCCGCCATGAAAAACTGTTTTTT	.	TRBV19	TRBJ1-4	.
CASSITGGLDTEKLFF	TGTGCCAGCAGCATAACAGGGGGATTGGATACGGAAAAACTGTTTTTT	TRBD1	TRBV7-8	TRBJ1-4	.
CASSLIGNTRGNTIYF	TGTGCCAGCAGCTTAATCGGGAACACTCGTGGAAACACCATATATTTT	.	TRBV7-9	TRBJ1-3	once
CASSLQSGISDTQYF	TGTGCCAGCAGCCTACAGTCGGGGATCTCAGATACGCAGTATTTT	.	TRBV7-3	TRBJ2-3	.
CASSPPLRFTGANVLTF	TGTGCCAGCAGCCCCCCCCTGCGGTTCACTGGGGCCAACGTCCTGACTTTC	.	TRBV7-8	TRBJ2-6	few
CASSQGQGMRYGYTF	TGTGCCAGCAGCCAAGGACAGGGTATGCGGTATGGCTACACCTTC	TRBD1	TRBV4-2	TRBJ1-2	.
CASSLKEGSYNSPLHF	TGTGCCAGCAGCTTAAAGGAGGGGTCCTATAATTCACCCCTCCACTTT	.	TRBV5-8	TRBJ1-6	.